Sequencing of this T cell receptor (beta chain) was carried out in a study of cytomegalovirus exposure and HLA in healthy donors. Study outcomes and limitations: A few of the chains that were CMV-associated were confirmed in vitro to be specific for CMV antigens.

This PCR relied on a set of 60 Vbeta primers and 13 Jbeta primers. The method was immunoSEQ multiplex PCR; TCRdb's version includes in-frame clones alone and lacks a portion of them. This table holds about 150,000 clones, roughly 85% found once. To note about this clone: Its specificity is unknown.

CDR1 and CDR2 from the germline V gene are MNHEY and SVGAGI. The CDR3 is 15 residues long. V dropped 4 bases and J dropped 6 bases, with 18 bases sitting between them. This clonotype was sampled from a woman in her 30s in good health and CMV-seronegative. This chain connects TRBV6-5 to TRBJ1-2; no clear D. Sequenced: PBMCs. CDR3 DNA: TGTGCCAGCAGTTTCCACCCGGGAAGAGGGCATGGCTACACCTTC. This translates into CASSFHPGRGHGYTF.